Listed below are T cell receptor beta chains from one sample, sequenced in a study of tumor-infiltrating lymphocytes in primary liver carcinoma. One entry per CDR3 protein, called by TCRdb with MiXCR from the multiplex PCR reads. The sample holds 75,000 or so distinct CDR3 sequences; nearly 70% are singletons and the top ten take roughly 26%. The sequenced material came from liver tumor tissue from sampling region 4. Source of these receptors: a man between 40 and 49 years old with primary liver carcinoma and hepatitis B virus infection. CDR3s include the opening cysteine and the closing phenylalanine or tryptophan. D genes are given only for firm matches. Rows may omit the clone size; those that give it use once, few, many or a size class.

d_call	v_call	j_call	clone_size	cdr3_aa	cdr3_nt
NA	TRBV20-1	TRBJ2-7	few	CSASGPHNEQYF	TGCAGTGCTAGCGGGCCCCACAACGAGCAGTACTTC
NA	TRBV12-3/TRBV12-4	TRBJ1-1	NA	CASIPTGNTEACF	TGTGCCAGCATCCCCACTGGGAACACTGAAGCTTGCTTT
NA	TRBV11-2	TRBJ2-7	NA	CASSMTPGQSYEQYF	TGTGCCAGCAGCATGACACCGGGTCAGAGCTACGAGCAGTACTTC
NA	TRBV11-2	TRBJ2-1	NA	CASSLDRGGYNEKSF	TGTGCCAGCAGCTTAGACAGGGGTGGGTACAACGAGAAGTCCTTC
NA	TRBV5-6	TRBJ2-1	NA	CASNPVVGSSYNGQFF	TGTGCCAGCAACCCAGTGGTAGGTAGCTCCTACAATGGGCAGTTCTTC
NA	TRBV7-8	TRBJ2-1	NA	CASSLVPKDGREFF	TGTGCCAGCAGTTTAGTGCCCAAGGACGGTAGAGAGTTCTTC
TRBD1	TRBV11-2	TRBJ1-1	NA	CASSPSRGLVDTEAFF	TGTGCCAGCAGCCCATCCAGGGGGTTGGTGGACACTGAAGCTTTCTTT
NA	TRBV10-1	TRBJ1-2	many	CASSESRDYGYTF	TGCGCCAGCAGTGAGTCAAGGGACTATGGCTACACCTTC
TRBD1	TRBV14	TRBJ1-6	NA	CASSQTGGGLPPLHF	TGTGCCAGCAGCCAAACAGGGGGAGGTCTTCCACCCCTACACTTT
TRBD1	TRBV11-2	TRBJ2-7	medium-sized	CASSLGRGLTYEQYF	TGTGCCAGCAGCTTAGGCAGGGGGCTTACCTACGAGCAGTACTTC
NA	TRBV5-4	TRBJ2-2	many	CASSLATGELFF	TGTGCCAGCAGCTTGGCGACCGGGGAGCTGTTTTTT
NA	TRBV6-5	TRBJ2-2	NA	CASRRTLPGQINTGELFF	TGTGCCAGCAGACGCACTTTACCTGGACAGATAAACACCGGGGAGCTGTTTTTT
TRBD1	TRBV4-2	TRBJ1-3	NA	CACSQASGQAYSGNTIYF	TGCGCCTGCAGCCAAGCATCCGGACAGGCATACTCTGGAAACACCATATATTTT
NA	TRBV12-3/TRBV12-4	TRBJ2-3	NA	CARWNSNTDTQYF	TGTGCCAGATGGAACTCGAACACAGATACGCAGTATTTT
TRBD1	TRBV7-9	TRBJ2-7	once	CVSRRSGQGVIYEQYF	TGTGTCAGCAGGCGTTCCGGACAGGGAGTAATCTACGAGCAGTACTTC
NA	TRBV7-9	TRBJ2-3	many	CASSSNSGWGTDTQYF	TGTGCCAGCAGCTCGAACTCGGGGTGGGGCACAGATACGCAGTATTTT
NA	TRBV6-1	TRBJ2-6	once	CANSSRREAGANVLTF	TGTGCCAACAGTTCCCGGCGAGAGGCTGGGGCCAACGTCCTGACTTTC
TRBD1	TRBV11-2	TRBJ1-2	NA	CARSPTDRDYGYTF	TGTGCCAGGAGCCCGACCGACAGGGACTATGGCTACACCTTC
NA	TRBV11-2	TRBJ2-1	few	CANSQLRSSDYNEQFF	TGTGCCAACAGTCAACTCCGGTCTAGCGACTACAATGAGCAGTTCTTC
NA	TRBV20-1	TRBJ1-2	NA	CSATYPPGYTF	TGCAGTGCCACGTATCCTCCTGGCTACACCTTC
NA	TRBV6-5	TRBJ1-5	NA	CASSAGFCSSQPQHF	TGTGCCAGCAGTGCAGGGTTTTGTAGCAGTCAGCCCCAGCATTTT
NA	TRBV29-1	TRBJ2-1	once	CSRELNSNEQFF	TGCAGCAGGGAGCTGAACAGCAATGAGCAGTTCTTC
NA	TRBV7-9	TRBJ2-7	NA	CASSRAAGGTCEQYF	TGTGCCAGTAGTAGAGCAGCGGGTGGGACCTGCGAGCAGTACTTC
NA	TRBV29-1	TRBJ2-7	NA	CSVGPPSNSYNEQYF	TGCAGCGTGGGGCCTCCTTCCAACTCCTATAATGAGCAGTACTTC
NA	TRBV6-1	TRBJ1-3	NA	CASSQRRTGTGNTIYF	TGTGCCAGCAGCCAAAGAAGGACGGGCACTGGAAACACCATATATTTT
TRBD2	TRBV7-8	TRBJ2-5	NA	CARSLKGGGRVVETQYF	TGTGCCAGAAGCTTAAAGGGTGGCGGGAGGGTCGTAGAGACCCAGTACTTC
NA	TRBV4-1	TRBJ2-7	many	CASSQVPTGVGYEQYF	TGCGCCAGCAGCCAAGTCCCCACAGGAGTAGGCTACGAGCAGTACTTC
NA	TRBV11-2	TRBJ2-2	medium-sized	CASSPNVGQANTGELFF	TGTGCCAGCAGCCCCAATGTGGGACAAGCGAACACCGGGGAGCTGTTTTTT
NA	TRBV10-1	TRBJ2-1	NA	CASGGQCYNEQFF	TGCGCCAGCGGTGGACAGTGCTACAATGAGCAGTTCTTC